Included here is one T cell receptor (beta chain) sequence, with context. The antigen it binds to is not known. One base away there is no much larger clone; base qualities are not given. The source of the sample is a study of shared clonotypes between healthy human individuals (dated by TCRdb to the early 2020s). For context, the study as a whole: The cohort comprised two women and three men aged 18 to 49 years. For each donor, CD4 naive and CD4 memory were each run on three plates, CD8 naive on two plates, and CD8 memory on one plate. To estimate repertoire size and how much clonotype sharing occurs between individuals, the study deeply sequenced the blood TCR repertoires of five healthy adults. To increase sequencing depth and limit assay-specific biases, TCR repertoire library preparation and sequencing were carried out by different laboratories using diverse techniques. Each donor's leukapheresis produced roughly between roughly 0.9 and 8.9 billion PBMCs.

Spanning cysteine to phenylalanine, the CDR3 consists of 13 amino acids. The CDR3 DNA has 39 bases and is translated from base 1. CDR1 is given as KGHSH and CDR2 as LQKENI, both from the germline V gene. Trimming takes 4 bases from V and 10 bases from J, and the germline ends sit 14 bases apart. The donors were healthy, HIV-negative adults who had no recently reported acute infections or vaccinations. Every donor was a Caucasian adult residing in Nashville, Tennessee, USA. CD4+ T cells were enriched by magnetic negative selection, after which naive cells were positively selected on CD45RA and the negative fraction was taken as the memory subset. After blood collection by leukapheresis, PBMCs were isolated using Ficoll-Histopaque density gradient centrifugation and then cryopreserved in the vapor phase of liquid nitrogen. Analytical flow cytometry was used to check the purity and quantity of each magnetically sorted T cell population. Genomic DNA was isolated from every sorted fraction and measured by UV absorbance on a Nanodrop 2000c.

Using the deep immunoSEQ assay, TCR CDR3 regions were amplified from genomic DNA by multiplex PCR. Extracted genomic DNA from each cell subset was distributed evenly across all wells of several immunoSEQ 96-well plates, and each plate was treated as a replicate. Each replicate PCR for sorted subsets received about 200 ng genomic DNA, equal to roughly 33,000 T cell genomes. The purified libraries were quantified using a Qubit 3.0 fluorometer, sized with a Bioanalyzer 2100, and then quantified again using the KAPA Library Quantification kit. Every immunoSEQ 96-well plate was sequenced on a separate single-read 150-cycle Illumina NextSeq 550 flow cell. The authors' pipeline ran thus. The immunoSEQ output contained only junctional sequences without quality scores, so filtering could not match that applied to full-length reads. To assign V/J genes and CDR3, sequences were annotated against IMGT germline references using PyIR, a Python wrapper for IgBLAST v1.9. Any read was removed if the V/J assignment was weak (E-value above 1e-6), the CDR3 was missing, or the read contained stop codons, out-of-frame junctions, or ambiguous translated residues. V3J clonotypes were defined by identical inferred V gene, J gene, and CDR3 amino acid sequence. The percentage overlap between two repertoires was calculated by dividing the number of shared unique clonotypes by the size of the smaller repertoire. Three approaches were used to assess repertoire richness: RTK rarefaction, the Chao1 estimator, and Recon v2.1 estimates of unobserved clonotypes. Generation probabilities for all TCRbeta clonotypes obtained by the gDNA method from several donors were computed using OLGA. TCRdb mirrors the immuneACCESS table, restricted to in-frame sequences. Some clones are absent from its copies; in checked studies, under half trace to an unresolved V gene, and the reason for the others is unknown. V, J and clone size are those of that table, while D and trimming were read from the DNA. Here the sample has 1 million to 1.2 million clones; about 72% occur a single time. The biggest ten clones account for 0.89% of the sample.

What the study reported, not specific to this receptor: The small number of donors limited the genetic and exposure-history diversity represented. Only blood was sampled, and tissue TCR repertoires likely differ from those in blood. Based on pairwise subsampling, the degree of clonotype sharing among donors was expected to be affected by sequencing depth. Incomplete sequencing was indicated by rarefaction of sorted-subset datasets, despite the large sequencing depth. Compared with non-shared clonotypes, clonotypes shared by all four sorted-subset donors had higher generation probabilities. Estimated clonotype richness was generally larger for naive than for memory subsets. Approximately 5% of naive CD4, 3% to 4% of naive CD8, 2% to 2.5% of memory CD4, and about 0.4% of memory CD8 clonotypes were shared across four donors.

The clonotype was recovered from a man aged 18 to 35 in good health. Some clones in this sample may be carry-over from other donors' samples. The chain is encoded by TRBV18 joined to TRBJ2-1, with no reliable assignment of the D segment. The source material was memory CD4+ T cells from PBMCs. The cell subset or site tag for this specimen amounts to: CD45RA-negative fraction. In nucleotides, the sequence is TGTGCCAGCTCACTGGGCCCACGGAACGAGCAGTTCTTC. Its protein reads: CASSLGPRNEQFF.